These T cell receptor beta chains were read from a single sample in a study of blood T cells in healthy people across ages. TCRdb re-called the 5' RACE reads with MiXCR, one entry per CDR3 protein. The table has some 1,800,000 distinct CDR3 sequences, around 42% seen once. The sample was blood. Receptor source: a human donor in good health. CDR3s include the opening cysteine and the closing phenylalanine or tryptophan. A D gene is named only where the DNA matches it firmly. Clone size is stated in some rows and not others, as once, few, many or a class when expanded.

d_call j_call clone_size v_call cdr3_aa cdr3_nt
. TRBJ2-1 few TRBV12-3/TRBV12-4 CASSFRPREQFF TGTGCCAGCAGTTTTCGACCCCGTGAGCAGTTCTTC
. TRBJ1-5 many TRBV20-1 CSARAAGTVNQPQHF TGCAGTGCTAGAGCCGCCGGGACGGTCAATCAGCCCCAGCATTTT
. TRBJ1-2 few TRBV6-2/TRBV6-3 CASSPPGSYYGYTF TGTGCCAGCAGTCCCCCCGGTTCCTACTATGGCTACACCTTC
TRBD1 TRBJ2-3 few TRBV20-1 CSAPDRVADTQYF TGCAGTGCCCCGGACAGGGTGGCAGATACGCAGTATTTT
. TRBJ2-3 many TRBV3-1 CASSQRGGSTDTQYF TGCGCCAGCAGCCAACGCGGAGGGAGCACAGATACGCAGTATTTT
TRBD2 TRBJ2-1 few TRBV7-2 CASSLALLADYNEQFF TGTGCCAGCAGCTTAGCTCTACTAGCGGATTACAATGAGCAGTTCTTC
. TRBJ2-5 . TRBV2 CASDQGNQETQYF TGTGCCAGCGATCAGGGAAACCAAGAGACCCAGTACTTC
. TRBJ1-2 . TRBV7-9 CASRNSFGYGHTF TGTGCCAGCAGGAACTCCTTCGGGTATGGCCACACCTTC
. TRBJ2-5 few TRBV2 CAFTGRDSQETQYF TGTGCCTTTACTGGTCGGGATTCCCAGGAGACCCAGTACTTC
. TRBJ1-5 . TRBV20-1 CSARSRSWGTSNQPQHF TGCAGTGCTAGATCAAGGAGTTGGGGGACTAGCAATCAGCCCCAGCATTTT
TRBD1 TRBJ2-3 . TRBV7-7 CASSRNRGLDTQYF TGTGCCAGCAGTCGCAACAGGGGGCTGGATACGCAGTATTTT
. TRBJ2-5 few TRBV13 CASSFGGGALETQYF TGTGCCAGCAGCTTTGGTGGGGGGGCCCTGGAGACCCAGTACTTC
. TRBJ2-3 few TRBV9 CASSAGLTTSTDTQYF TGTGCCAGCAGCGCGGGACTTACAACTAGCACAGATACGCAGTATTTT
TRBD2 TRBJ2-1 many TRBV29-1 CSVGPTSGGEQFF TGCAGCGTTGGGCCGACTAGCGGAGGTGAGCAGTTCTTC
. TRBJ2-1 . TRBV6-2/TRBV6-3 CASSQPGHISSYNEQFF TGTGCCAGCAGTCAACCGGGACACATAAGCTCCTACAATGAGCAGTTCTTC
. TRBJ1-1 . TRBV7-8 CASSRRVGSTEAFF TGTGCCAGCAGCCGACGGGTGGGGAGCACTGAAGCTTTCTTT
. TRBJ1-3 few TRBV12-3/TRBV12-4 CASSLGTLRNTIYF TGTGCCAGCAGTCTCGGGACTCTGAGAAACACCATATATTTT